The rows below give T cell receptor beta chains drawn from one sample of a study of cytomegalovirus exposure and HLA in healthy donors. Some clones are missing from TCRdb's copy, which holds only in-frame ones; the method was immunoSEQ multiplex PCR. The data show some 200,000 clones, with 77% seen just once and approximately 3.4% held by the top ten. Sample: PBMCs. The receptors here all came from a female donor in good health and CMV-seronegative. Both conserved end residues are part of each CDR3. Fields, in order: CDR3 protein, CDR3 DNA, clone size, V gene, J gene, D gene. D genes are given only for firm matches. The size of a clone is reported for some rows only, either as once, few or many, or as a class for expanded clones.

CDR3aa: CASSLVAVGSSYNSPLHF
CDR3nt: TGTGCCAGCAGCTTAGTGGCGGTTGGAAGCTCCTATAATTCACCCCTCCACTTT
abundance: NA
v_gene: TRBV7-6
j_gene: TRBJ1-6
d_gene: NA

CDR3aa: CASQGAVTGELFF
CDR3nt: TGTGCTAGTCAGGGGGCAGTCACCGGGGAGCTGTTTTTT
abundance: NA
v_gene: TRBV12-5
j_gene: TRBJ2-2
d_gene: TRBD1

CDR3aa: CASSVSGTRINQPQHF
CDR3nt: TGTGCCAGCAGTGTTTCCGGGACAAGAATTAATCAGCCCCAGCATTTT
abundance: NA
v_gene: TRBV6-1
j_gene: TRBJ1-5
d_gene: NA

CDR3aa: CASSSPGDYYEQYF
CDR3nt: TGCGCCAGCAGCTCTCCAGGGGACTACTACGAGCAGTACTTC
abundance: once
v_gene: TRBV5-1
j_gene: TRBJ2-7
d_gene: NA

CDR3aa: CASSYAGEQFF
CDR3nt: TGTGCCAGCAGTTACGCGGGGGAGCAGTTCTTC
abundance: NA
v_gene: TRBV6-5
j_gene: TRBJ2-1
d_gene: NA

CDR3aa: CASSPPGDLVPYNSPLHF
CDR3nt: TGTGCCAGCAGTCCCCCCGGAGATCTGGTACCCTATAATTCACCCCTCCACTTT
abundance: NA
v_gene: TRBV28
j_gene: TRBJ1-6
d_gene: NA

CDR3aa: CATGTGTGNTF
CDR3nt: TGTGCCACAGGGACAGGGACGGGGAACACCTTC
abundance: NA
v_gene: TRBV28
j_gene: TRBJ1-2
d_gene: TRBD1

CDR3aa: CASSLETSRVGNYGYTF
CDR3nt: TGTGCCAGCAGCTTAGAGACTTCCAGGGTAGGGAACTATGGCTACACCTTC
abundance: few
v_gene: TRBV7-2
j_gene: TRBJ1-2
d_gene: NA

CDR3aa: CASGRQGTNEKLFF
CDR3nt: TGTGCCAGCGGGCGACAGGGAACTAATGAAAAACTGTTTTTT
abundance: NA
v_gene: TRBV6-5
j_gene: TRBJ1-4
d_gene: TRBD1

CDR3aa: CASTQLGQGNNEQFF
CDR3nt: TGTGCCAGCACCCAACTGGGACAGGGTAACAATGAGCAGTTCTTC
abundance: NA
v_gene: TRBV2
j_gene: TRBJ2-1
d_gene: TRBD1

CDR3aa: CAWSVLRGRLAKNIQYF
CDR3nt: TGTGCCTGGAGCGTCTTGAGGGGGCGCCTAGCCAAAAACATTCAGTACTTC
abundance: NA
v_gene: TRBV30
j_gene: TRBJ2-4
d_gene: TRBD1

CDR3aa: CAWSGTPNQPQHF
CDR3nt: TGTGCCTGGAGCGGGACACCTAATCAGCCCCAGCATTTT
abundance: NA
v_gene: TRBV30
j_gene: TRBJ1-5
d_gene: NA

CDR3aa: CASSIGRQNTGELFF
CDR3nt: TGTGCCAGTAGTATCGGTCGCCAGAACACCGGGGAGCTGTTTTTT
abundance: NA
v_gene: TRBV19
j_gene: TRBJ2-2
d_gene: NA

CDR3aa: CASNLSTAGANQPQHF
CDR3nt: TGTGCCAGCAATTTATCGACGGCAGGGGCTAATCAGCCCCAGCATTTT
abundance: NA
v_gene: TRBV27
j_gene: TRBJ1-5
d_gene: NA

CDR3aa: CASSRQGADQPQHF
CDR3nt: TGTGCCAGCAGTAGACAGGGGGCGGATCAGCCCCAGCATTTT
abundance: few
v_gene: TRBV2
j_gene: TRBJ1-5
d_gene: TRBD1

CDR3aa: CSVVRGVSYTF
CDR3nt: TGCAGCGTTGTCAGGGGAGTAAGCTACACCTTC
abundance: few
v_gene: TRBV29-1
j_gene: TRBJ1-2
d_gene: NA